The sequence of this T cell receptor beta chain was determined in a study of CD8 T cells in ankylosing spondylitis. Making use of molecular barcodes, quantitative 5'-RACE generated TCR beta libraries. MiXCR, run by TCRdb on the 5' RACE reads, gives a single entry per CDR3 protein. The table lists about 270,000 distinct CDR3 sequences, around 32% of them singletons. The sample holds a few counts of this clonotype. Sequencing input: blood, either unsorted or a sorted T cell fraction (not recorded which). This clonotype was obtained from a male donor with ankylosing spondylitis or in good health (not recorded which).

The CDR3 protein is CASSPRGGRNTEAFF. In DNA form, the CDR3 reads TGTGCCAGCAGCCCCCGCGGGGGGCGGAACACTGAAGCTTTCTTT. The chain carries TRBV7-9 and TRBJ1-1, with D maybe TRBD1 (6 bases). Trimming took off 5 bases at V and 1 base at J, with 14 bases between the two ends. The CDR3 extends over 15 amino acids. Germline CDR1 reads SEHNR; CDR2 reads FQNEAQ (reference sequence). The whole variable domain, filled in from reference TRBV7-9 and TRBJ1-1, reads DTGVSQNPRHKITKRGQNVTFRCDPISEHNRLYWYRQTLGQGPEFLTYFQNEAQLEKSRLLSDRFSAERPKGSFSTLEIQRTEQGDSAMYLCASSPRGGRNTEAFFGQGTRLTVV.